These 12 T cell receptor beta chains originate from one sample sequenced in a study of blood T cell repertoires in COVID-19. Repertoires were generated with immunoSEQ multiplex PCR, while TCRdb's copy carries only in-frame clones and drops some. Of about 250,000 clones in the sample, around nine tenths are singletons; the top ten hold 1.9%. The sample comprised PBMCs or T cells enriched from blood (not recorded which). The receptors originated from a woman younger than 35 who had recovered from COVID-19.

The V and J genes are TRBV2 and TRBJ1-3; 8 nucleotides match TRBD1. Germline CDR1 SNHLY, CDR2 FYNNEI. The CDR3 is 15 residues long. The V gene end was trimmed by 3 bases and the J gene end by 4 bases; junction bases not matched to a gene: 5. CDR3 in DNA: TGTGCCAGCAGTGATCAGGGGGCCAGGGGAAACACCATATATTTT. Translation gives CASSDQGARGNTIYF.

The chain is built from TRBV18 and TRBJ1-1; D may be TRBD1 (5 bases). Trimming cost V 8 bases and J 2 bases, with 18 bases left between them. This CDR3 is 15 amino acids long. In germline, CDR1 is KGHSH, CDR2 LQKENI. Here the CDR3 DNA reads TGTGCCAGCCTAGAAAGGGGCACTTCTAACACTGAAGCTTTCTTT. It codes for CASLERGTSNTEAFF.

The genes are TRBV19 and TRBJ1-1, with D perhaps TRBD1 (6 bases). Germline CDR1 is LNHDA and CDR2 is SQIVND (reference sequence). The CDR3 covers 12 residues. This CDR3 is CAARGWGPEAFF. CDR3 sequence (DNA): TGTGCAGCCAGGGGTTGGGGCCCTGAAGCTTTCTTT.

In regard to this clone: This CDR3 is also generated by other DNA sequences in the sample. J is TRBJ2-3 and V is TRBV20-1, with a possible D match to TRBD2 (5 bases). Germline loops: CDR1 DFQATT, CDR2 SNEGSKA (reference sequence). The CDR3 sequence is 11 residues long. CDR3 residues: CSARATDTQYF. CDR3 in DNA: TGCTCCGCGCGGGCCACAGATACGCAGTATTTT.

This clone has a single count. The chain couples TRBV6-1 to TRBJ2-7; maybe TRBD2 (5 bases). Looked up from germline, CDR1 is MNHNS and CDR2 is SASEGT. There are 16 residues in the CDR3. Trimming took off 3 bases at V and 3 bases at J, with 18 bases between the two ends. CDR3 coding DNA: TGTGCCAGCAGTGATAGTCCACTAGACACGATCTACGAGCAGTACTTC. It specifies CASSDSPLDTIYEQYF.

The chain uses TRBV24-1 and TRBJ2-7; TRBD1 matches 11 bases. Losses at the gene ends were 4 bases for V and 0 bases for J; bases not matched to a gene: 7. The CDR3 runs to 17 residues. Germline V gene data show CDR1 as KGHDR and CDR2 as SFDVKD. The CDR3 DNA sequence: TGTGCCACCAGTGAGGGGGGACAGGGGGTATTCTCCTACGAGCAGTACTTC. Protein sequence: CATSEGGQGVFSYEQYF.

This clone was found a few times. The chain employs TRBV21-1 and TRBJ2-7; TRBD1 reflects the table's D call only, with no check against the DNA. TRBV21-1 is a known pseudogene. The CDR3 runs to 17 residues. Here the CDR3 DNA reads TGTGCCAGCAGCAAAGCCCCAGGGACAGGGAACTCCTACGAGCAGTACTTC. This codes for CASSKAPGTGNSYEQYF.

The gene calls are TRBV7-3 and TRBJ1-2, with TRBD1 matching 8 bases. The ends lost 5 bases at V and 6 bases at J; junction bases unmatched: 5. Germline CDR1 is SGHTA and CDR2 is FQGTGA. The CDR3 covers 13 residues. The CDR3 is CASSRDRRDGYTF. Here the CDR3 DNA reads TGTGCCAGCAGCCGGGACAGGCGTGATGGCTACACCTTC.

The chain uses TRBV28 and TRBJ2-1, with TRBD2 matching over 9 bases. The CDR3 length is 15 residues. In germline, CDR1 is MDHEN, CDR2 SYDVKM. Losses at the gene ends were 3 bases for V and 5 bases for J; bases not matched to a gene: 5. CDR3 in DNA: TGTGCCAGCAGTTTTTTAGCGGGAGACCACAATGAGCAGTTCTTC. It translates to CASSFLAGDHNEQFF.

The chain uses TRBV6-1 and TRBJ1-3, with a weak D call TRBD1 (5 bases). Between the trimmed V and J ends, which lost 4 bases and 3 bases, there was a span of 19 bases. Germline CDR1 reads MNHNS; CDR2 reads SASEGT. The CDR3 loop spans 17 amino acids. The CDR3 protein is CASSANRQLQGGNTIYF. The CDR3 DNA follows: TGTGCCAGCAGTGCAAATAGACAGCTGCAAGGTGGAAACACCATATATTTT.

The CDR3 DNA reads TGCGCCAGCAGCTCGGCAATAGCGGGGATTTACAATGAGCAGTTCTTC. Residues: CASSSAIAGIYNEQFF. The chain combines TRBV5-1 with TRBJ2-1, with TRBD2 matching over 8 bases. Trimming at V came to 3 bases and at J to 4 bases, leaving 9 bases not matched to a gene. Germline lookup yields CDR1 SGHRS and CDR2 YFSETQ. The CDR3 has 16 amino acids.

The chain uses TRBV4-1 and TRBJ2-2; the match to TRBD2 covers 14 bases. The CDR3 loop spans 17 amino acids. Per the germline V gene, CDR1 is MGHRA and CDR2 is YSYEKL. With V trimmed by 3 bases and J by 7 bases, 7 bases remained unmatched. The CDR3 spells CASSQGTSGSPDGELFF. The CDR3 DNA reads TGCGCCAGCAGCCAGGGGACTAGCGGGAGTCCGGACGGGGAGCTGTTTTTT.